The T cell receptor beta chain described here comes from a study of T cells in localized non-small cell lung cancer. Study results and caveats: Median approximately 61 top-100 tumor clones were shared with paired adjacent lung. Patients showing higher blood T cell density tended to see longer overall survival.

Germline V CDR1 and CDR2: SGHRS, YFSETQ. This CDR3 is built from 14 residues. The ends lost 3 bases at V and 8 bases at J; junction bases unmatched: 4. Regarding this clone: Its antigen is still unknown.

Only in-frame clones appear in the TCRdb table, and some are missing; sequencing was by immunoSEQ multiplex PCR. The table has approximately 1,500 clones, around a fifth seen once; the top ten hold about 12%. V usage is TRBV5-1 and J usage is TRBJ1-4, with 10 bases lining up with TRBD1. Sequencing used lung tumor tissue, obtained before any cancer treatment. The receptor's source is a male donor older than 55 with stage I lung adenocarcinoma. This chain's CDR3 is CASSSTGGEEKLFF. CDR3 sequence (DNA): TGCGCCAGCAGCTCGACAGGGGGCGAGGAAAAACTGTTTTTT. The full variable domain, completed using reference TRBV5-1 and TRBJ1-4, is KAGVTQTPRYLIKTRGQQVTLSCSPISGHRSVSWYQQTPGQGLQFLFEYFSETQRNKGNFPGRFSGRQFSNSRSEMNVSTLELGDSALYLCASSSTGGEEKLFFGSGTQLSVL.